A selection of T cell receptor beta chains follows, all from one sample in a study of blood T cells in healthy people across ages. TCRdb reprocessed the 5' RACE reads via MiXCR and lists one record per CDR3 protein. The table lists roughly 790,000 distinct CDR3 sequences, roughly 43% of them singletons. Source material: blood. All receptors come from a woman between 55 and 75 years old in good health. Both conserved end residues are part of each CDR3. The order of the fields is D gene, J gene, V gene, clone size, CDR3 DNA, CDR3 protein. The D gene is left open where the match is weak. The size entry is marked missing in some rows and otherwise reads once, few, many or a size class.

TRBD2	TRBJ2-3	TRBV10-3	.	TGTGCCATCGGAAACGGACTAGCGGGAGGGCCTAGCACAGATACGCAGTATTTT	CAIGNGLAGGPSTDTQYF
.	TRBJ2-1	TRBV7-3	few	TGTGCCAGCAGCTTAAATGGGACTCCTCTTGAGCAGTTCTTC	CASSLNGTPLEQFF
.	TRBJ1-2	TRBV3-1	.	TGTGCCAGCAGCCAAGATAGCAAGGGGCAGGCCTATGGCTACACCTTC	CASSQDSKGQAYGYTF
.	TRBJ2-1	TRBV12-3/TRBV12-4	few	TGTGCCACCACCGCAAGGGCCAATGAGCAGTTCTTC	CATTARANEQFF
.	TRBJ2-1	TRBV5-1	many	TGCGCCAGCAGCTTGGACGTCTCGGGAGTATACAATGAGCAGTTCTTC	CASSLDVSGVYNEQFF
.	TRBJ1-1	TRBV12-3/TRBV12-4	.	TGTGCCAGCCTCAGCGGCGGCTTCGCTGGAGCTTTCTTT	CASLSGGFAGAFF
.	TRBJ2-7	TRBV20-1	.	TGCAGTGCTGGGGACACCTACGAGCAGTACTTC	CSAGDTYEQYF
.	TRBJ2-1	TRBV27	.	TGTGCCAGCAATTTCCGCGACAACTACAATGAGCAGTTCTTC	CASNFRDNYNEQFF
TRBD1	TRBJ1-2	TRBV5-1	many	TGCGCCAGCAGCAGCCACAGGGGGCTGGGCTATGGCTACACCTTC	CASSSHRGLGYGYTF
.	TRBJ1-1	TRBV7-8	.	TGTGCCAGCAGCCCGCGGAGGTTCCCCAAAGGGACCTTGAACACTGAAGCTTTCTTT	CASSPRRFPKGTLNTEAFF
.	TRBJ2-1	TRBV20-1	.	TGCAGTGCCATGAGCTACAATGAGCAGTTCTTC	CSAMSYNEQFF
.	TRBJ2-1	TRBV2	.	TGTGCCTATCTCCGAGGGGGCGGGAGACCATACAATGAGCAGTTCTTC	CAYLRGGGRPYNEQFF
.	TRBJ2-5	TRBV2	many	TGTGCCAGCGGAGGGCAGCAGTACTTC	CASGGQQYF
.	TRBJ2-1	TRBV6-2/TRBV6-3	few	TGTGCCAGCGTCCGGGACGGCTCCTACAATGAGCAGTTCTTC	CASVRDGSYNEQFF
TRBD2	TRBJ2-7	TRBV29-1	many	TGCAGCGTTAAAGGGACTAGCGGGAGGTCCTACGAGCAGTACTTC	CSVKGTSGRSYEQYF
.	TRBJ2-1	TRBV12-3/TRBV12-4	.	TGTGCCAGCAGTTTAATAGCGGAAAATGAGCAGTTCTTC	CASSLIAENEQFF
.	TRBJ2-1	TRBV7-9	many	TGTGCCAGCAGCTTAGTGCGCGACTTCCTTGGGAATGAGCAGTTCTTC	CASSLVRDFLGNEQFF
.	TRBJ2-5	TRBV12-3/TRBV12-4	.	TGTGCCAGCGGGGGATTAGAGGTCCAGTACTTC	CASGGLEVQYF
TRBD2	TRBJ2-5	TRBV27	.	TGTGCCAGCAGACCCCGACTAGCGGGCTACCAAGAGACCCAGTACTTC	CASRPRLAGYQETQYF
TRBD2	TRBJ2-7	TRBV10-3	few	TGTGCCATCAGTGAGGGTTTTAGCGGGACTTTGGGCGAGCAGTACTTC	CAISEGFSGTLGEQYF
.	TRBJ2-2	TRBV10-3	.	TGTGCCATCAGCCGACAGGTGGAGGCCGGGGAGCTGTTTTTT	CAISRQVEAGELFF
.	TRBJ2-1	TRBV3-1	.	TGTGCCAGCAGCCAAGATTCACAGCTGAAGCGGTTCTTC	CASSQDSQLKRFF
TRBD1	TRBJ2-7	TRBV20-1	once	TGCAGTGCTAGAGATCAGGGAACGAGGACAGGGTTAGAGCAGTACTTC	CSARDQGTRTGLEQYF
.	TRBJ2-5	TRBV10-3	.	TGTGCCATCAGTGGGGGAATCAAAGAGACCCAGTACTTC	CAISGGIKETQYF
.	TRBJ2-5	TRBV7-9	few	TGTGCCAGCAGCTTAGCTTGGGAACCCCAAGAGACCCAGTACTTC	CASSLAWEPQETQYF
TRBD1	TRBJ2-5	TRBV20-1	.	TGCAGTGCTAGAGAAAGCAGGGGGCGAGAGACCCAGTACTTC	CSARESRGRETQYF
.	TRBJ2-3	TRBV3-1	few	TGTGCCAGCAGTCCTGCCGGGACCACAGATACGCAGTATTTT	CASSPAGTTDTQYF
.	TRBJ2-4	TRBV20-1	.	TGCAGTGCTCAGTCCCTCCGAGAACTAGCCAAAAACATTCAGTACTTC	CSAQSLRELAKNIQYF